The source of this T cell receptor beta chain is a study of blood T cell repertoires in COVID-19. For the study at large: Sites in the United States, Italy and Spain provided acute and convalescent COVID-19 samples.

With 3 bases clipped from V and 7 bases from J, the junction kept 8 bases outside the gene matches. The CDR3 loop spans 15 amino acids. Germline CDR1 reads MDHEN; CDR2 reads SYDVKM. Authors' data handling: Scientists estimated how many nucleated cells there were by amplifying reference gene primers. Produced via immunoSEQ multiplex PCR; TCRdb's table is partial and in-frame only. The V and J calls and the clone size are those of that table, but D and trimming were determined from the DNA. The data hold 160,000 or so clones, with around 87% observed a single time. Sequenced material: peripheral blood. This sequence originates from a woman in her thirties or forties with acute or convalescent COVID-19. The rearrangement joins TRBV28 to TRBJ1-4, with 7 bases identical to TRBD1. This chain's CDR3 is CASSFEGGLGEKLFF. CDR3 in DNA: TGTGCCAGCAGTTTTGAAGGGGGCCTTGGTGAAAAACTGTTTTTT.